These 26 T cell receptor beta chains share one sample of origin, sequenced in a study of blood T cells in healthy people across ages. Together with a sample-barcoded 5' primer, a J-beta primer mix was included in a second PCR lasting roughly 6 to 12 cycles. TCRdb used MiXCR to reprocess the 5' RACE reads, holding one entry per CDR3 protein. The sample shows approximately 730,000 distinct CDR3 sequences, more than 40% of them seen only once. The sequencing input was blood. The receptors here all came from a woman aged 60 to 75 in good health.

In its sample, this clonotype was seen once. The genes are TRBV6-1 and TRBJ2-2; 12 bases agree with TRBD1. Germline V lookup: CDR1 MNHNS, CDR2 SASEGT. CDR3 length: 18 amino acids. The junction had 13 bases not matched to a gene; V was cut back by 7 bases and J by 4 bases. The CDR3 DNA reads as TGTGCCAGCACCAGAAAGGGACAGGGGGCGCCGGGCACCGGGGAGCTGTTTTTT. The encoded protein is CASTRKGQGAPGTGELFF.

This clonotype was recorded at least ten times. This chain connects TRBV20-1 to TRBJ2-1; TRBD2 matches at 8 bases. Germline V gene data show CDR1 as DFQATT and CDR2 as SNEGSKA (reference sequence). The length of the CDR3 is 15 residues. Trimming removed 2 bases from V and 6 bases from J; junction bases left unmatched: 9. This chain's CDR3 is CSARRREGLSNEQFF. The CDR3 DNA is TGCAGTGCTAGACGTCGGGAGGGCCTGTCCAATGAGCAGTTCTTC.

This clonotype has more than one count but fewer than ten. The gene calls are TRBV10-3 and TRBJ1-2; 7 nucleotides line up with TRBD1. Germline lookup yields CDR1 ENHRY and CDR2 SYGVKD. The CDR3 has 12 residues. V shed 8 bases, J shed 3 bases, and the junction held 3 bases outside the gene matches. The CDR3, as DNA: TGTGCCATCGAGGGACAGCACTATGGCTACACCTTC. This encodes CAIEGQHYGYTF.

The chain is built from TRBV3-1 and TRBJ2-4; no reliable D call. The germline CDR1 and CDR2 sequences are LGHDT and YNNKEL (reference sequence). This CDR3 is 16 amino acids long. Trimming cost V 4 bases and J 0 bases, with 13 bases left between them. CDR3: CASSPSLGLAKNIQYF. The CDR3 DNA reads as TGTGCCAGCAGCCCCTCTTTGGGCCTAGCCAAAAACATTCAGTACTTC.

The chain is built from TRBV4-2 and TRBJ2-1; TRBD2 aligns across 8 bases. There are 16 residues in the CDR3. CDR1 and CDR2 from the germline V gene are LGHNA and YNFKEQ. With 1 base clipped from V and 4 bases from J, the junction kept 6 bases outside the gene matches. The CDR3 is CASSQGAGGLYNEQFF. The CDR3 DNA reads TGTGCCAGCAGCCAAGGGGCGGGAGGCCTTTACAATGAGCAGTTCTTC.

As to this clonotype: One junction end does not reproduce the germline sequence, and a read error may be involved. This chain links TRBV29-1 with TRBJ2-5; D may be TRBD2 (5 bases). The CDR3 covers 14 residues. In germline, CDR1 is SQVTM, CDR2 ANQGSEA. The CDR3 sequence: CSVSLISGGETRYF. The CDR3 DNA follows: TGCAGCGTGTCCCTAATCTCAGGAGGAGAGACCCGGTACTTC.

The rearrangement uses TRBV28 and TRBJ2-7; maybe TRBD1 (5 bases). V gave up 7 bases and J gave up 1 base, with 20 bases separating them. There are 16 residues in the CDR3. Germline loops: CDR1 MDHEN, CDR2 SYDVKM. The CDR3 DNA reads as TGTGCCAGCACCTTGCATGTCGTGACAGTATCCTACGAGCAGTACTTC. This codes for CASTLHVVTVSYEQYF.

The CDR3 DNA is TGTGCCATCAGTGAGTCGACACAGGCAGGGGGCTACACCTTC. It translates to CAISESTQAGGYTF. The rearrangement uses TRBV10-3 and TRBJ1-2; possibly TRBD1 for D (5 bases). CDR1 is ENHRY and CDR2 is SYGVKD in the germline V gene. There are 14 residues in the CDR3. Trimming left V 0 bases short and J 8 bases short, with 13 bases between.

J is TRBJ2-3 and V is TRBV5-1; unclear D gene. The germline CDR1 and CDR2 sequences are SGHRS and YFSETQ. V lost 0 bases and J 4 bases, leaving 9 bases between the germline ends. There are 14 residues in the CDR3. The CDR3 DNA is TGCGCCAGCAGCTTGGAGTCCCCAGCAGATACGCAGTATTTT. As protein: CASSLESPADTQYF.

This clonotype was found a few times. The chain couples TRBV27 to TRBJ2-5; a weak D match, TRBD2 (6 bases). The ends were cut back, 3 bases at V and 6 bases at J, with 11 bases in the middle. The CDR3 runs 13 residues. Germline V gene lookup returns CDR1 MNHEY and CDR2 SMNVEV (reference sequence). The DNA for the CDR3 is TGTGCCAGCAGTTTGGCCGGGAGTAAGACCCAGTACTTC. Amino acid sequence: CASSLAGSKTQYF.

The gene calls are TRBV20-1 and TRBJ2-2; D is possibly TRBD1 (5 bases). The CDR3 is made up of 17 amino acids. Per the germline V gene, CDR1 is DFQATT and CDR2 is SNEGSKA (reference sequence). Trimming pared 0 bases from V and 0 bases from J, leaving 14 bases between. CDR3 residues: CSARDQQEIANTGELFF. In DNA, the CDR3 is TGCAGTGCTAGAGATCAACAGGAGATCGCGAACACCGGGGAGCTGTTTTTT.

This chain joins TRBV20-1 and TRBJ2-4, with 8 bases aligning to TRBD1. CDR3 length: 13 amino acids. Germline values: CDR1 DFQATT, CDR2 SNEGSKA (reference sequence). Trimming removed 4 bases from V and 7 bases from J; junction bases left unmatched: 6. CDR3 bases: TGCAGTGCTAAAGGACAGGGAATGAACATTCAGTACTTC. Encoded protein: CSAKGQGMNIQYF.

This chain joins TRBV6-5 and TRBJ2-1; tentatively, D is TRBD2 (7 bases). Trimming removed 2 bases at V and 7 bases at J, with 12 bases between. The CDR3 covers 14 residues. The germline V gene encodes CDR1 MNHEY and CDR2 SVGAGI. DNA for the CDR3: TGTGCCAGCAGTTACGAGGGGGGGTGGAATGAGCAGTTCTTC. Its translation: CASSYEGGWNEQFF.

This clonotype was recorded only once. A read error may account for a junction end that differs from germline. V is TRBV7-2 and J is TRBJ1-5, with D possibly being TRBD1 (5 bases). The CDR3 extends over 13 amino acids. Germline lookup yields CDR1 SGHTA and CDR2 FQGNSA. CDR3 bases: TGTGCCAGCAGCGATAGGGGCGGTCAGTCCCAGCATTTT. Residues: CASSDRGGQSQHF.

V usage is TRBV5-1 and J usage is TRBJ1-1; the match to TRBD1 covers 7 bases. CDR1 SGHRS and CDR2 YFSETQ come from the germline V gene. This CDR3 region has 15 residues. The V gene end was trimmed by 4 bases and the J gene end by 1 base; junction bases not matched to a gene: 7. The CDR3 nucleotides read TGCGCCAGCAGCATGGGACAGCCCCCGAACACTGAAGCTTTCTTT. Encoded protein: CASSMGQPPNTEAFF.

This clonotype turned up a few times. The rearrangement joins TRBV29-1 to TRBJ2-7; tentatively, D is TRBD2 (5 bases). Trimming took off 1 base at V and 3 bases at J, with 13 bases between the two ends. The CDR3 is made up of 14 amino acids. The V gene's germline CDR1 is SQVTM and CDR2 ANQGSEA. The CDR3 sequence: CSVEVRGQDYEQYF. DNA for the CDR3: TGCAGCGTTGAAGTACGGGGTCAAGACTACGAGCAGTACTTC.

The J gene is TRBJ2-1, the V gene TRBV29-1, with D perhaps TRBD2 (7 bases). TRBJ2-7 explains the end of the DNA better; the J call may be wrong. The CDR3 is 13 amino acids. Germline values: CDR1 SQVTM, CDR2 ANQGSEA. Here the CDR3 reads CSVDRGGVNEQYF. The CDR3 DNA follows: TGCAGCGTTGATAGGGGGGGGGTGAATGAGCAGTACTTC.

The chain recombines TRBV7-3 with TRBJ1-4; TRBD1 agrees at 7 bases. V lost 0 bases and J lost 5; bases outside the gene matches: 3. Germline V gene sequence: CDR1 SGHTA, CDR2 FQGTGA. The CDR3 loop spans 15 amino acids. The CDR3 DNA is TGTGCCAGCAGCTTAACGGGACAGTCCAATGAAAAACTGTTTTTT. It codes for CASSLTGQSNEKLFF.

This chain links TRBV3-1 with TRBJ1-2; a possible D gene is TRBD1 (5 bases). The CDR3 sequence is 13 residues long. Germline values: CDR1 LGHDT, CDR2 YNNKEL (reference sequence). V was pared by 0 bases and J by 13 bases, with 15 bases between. The CDR3 sequence: CASSQDVREEITF. Written as DNA, the CDR3 is TGTGCCAGCAGCCAAGACGTCAGGGAGGAAATCACCTTC. Drawing the rest from reference TRBV3-1 and TRBJ1-2, the complete variable domain is DTAVSQTPKYLVTQMGNDKSIKCEQNLGHDTMYWYKQDSKKFLKIMFSYNNKELIINETVPNRFSPKSPDKAHLNLHINSLELGDSAVYFCASSQDVREEITFGSGTRLTVV.

This clonotype has ten or more counts. V and J are TRBV7-2 and TRBJ2-1; 10 bases fit TRBD2. This CDR3 region has 17 residues. After removal of 5 bases from V and 8 bases from J, the junction contained 15 bases not matched to a gene. The germline V gene encodes CDR1 SGHTA and CDR2 FQGNSA. CDR3 DNA: TGTGCCAGCAGCCCCCGGCTAGCGGGAGAAACTACCCATGAGCAGTTCTTC. Translation gives CASSPRLAGETTHEQFF.

This chain connects TRBV7-2 to TRBJ2-3; D is perhaps TRBD2 (6 bases). Germline V gene data show CDR1 as SGHTA and CDR2 as FQGNSA. The CDR3 length is 16 residues. Between the trimmed V and J ends, which lost 7 bases and 4 bases, there was a span of 21 bases. CDR3 residues: CASTSWGRRGADTQYF. CDR3 coding DNA: TGTGCCAGCACCAGCTGGGGCAGGAGGGGCGCAGATACGCAGTATTTT.

As regards this clonotype: At one end the junction does not follow the germline gene, possibly because of a read error. This chain connects TRBV5-1 to TRBJ2-1; D possibly corresponds to TRBD2 (6 bases). From germline, CDR1 is SGHRS and CDR2 YFSETQ. CDR3 size: 16 residues. CDR3 coding DNA: TGCGCCAGCAACTTGGCCGGAGGGCCCTCCTACAATGAGCAGTTCTTC. Its translation is CASNLAGGPSYNEQFF.

The chain employs TRBV19 and TRBJ2-7; D tentatively reads TRBD1 or TRBD2 (5 bases each). This CDR3 has 13 residues. V shed 8 bases and J shed 6 bases, with 17 bases lying between them. Germline CDR1 reads LNHDA; CDR2 reads SQIVND (reference sequence). The CDR3 DNA is TGTGCCAGTGGGGCGGACTTCCCTCTCGAGCAGTACTTC. This codes for CASGADFPLEQYF.

The V gene is TRBV11-2, the J gene TRBJ2-5, with 8 bases fitting TRBD2. The DNA end lines up better with TRBJ2-7; the J call may be wrong. Germline V gene lookup returns CDR1 SGHAT and CDR2 FQNNGV. This CDR3 spans 15 amino acids. The CDR3 DNA reads TGTGCCAGCAGCTCCATCCGGGGGGGAGCCTACGAGCAGTACTTC. Its translation: CASSSIRGGAYEQYF.

This clonotype was picked up a small number of times. The V gene is TRBV28, the J gene TRBJ2-7; 8 bases map to TRBD2. This CDR3 is 14 amino acids long. The ends lost 6 bases at V and 4 bases at J; junction bases unmatched: 8. CDR1 and CDR2 (germline): MDHEN, SYDVKM. The CDR3 spells CASSPHRGRYEQYF. In DNA, the CDR3 is TGTGCCAGCAGCCCACACCGCGGGAGGTACGAGCAGTACTTC.

The V and J genes are TRBV27 and TRBJ2-7, with no clear D. The CDR3 extends over 14 amino acids. V lost 2 bases, J lost 0 bases, and 8 bases lay in between. Germline loops: CDR1 MNHEY, CDR2 SMNVEV (reference sequence). This CDR3 reads CASSLAYSSYEQYF. CDR3 bases: TGTGCCAGCAGTTTAGCGTATAGCTCCTACGAGCAGTACTTC.